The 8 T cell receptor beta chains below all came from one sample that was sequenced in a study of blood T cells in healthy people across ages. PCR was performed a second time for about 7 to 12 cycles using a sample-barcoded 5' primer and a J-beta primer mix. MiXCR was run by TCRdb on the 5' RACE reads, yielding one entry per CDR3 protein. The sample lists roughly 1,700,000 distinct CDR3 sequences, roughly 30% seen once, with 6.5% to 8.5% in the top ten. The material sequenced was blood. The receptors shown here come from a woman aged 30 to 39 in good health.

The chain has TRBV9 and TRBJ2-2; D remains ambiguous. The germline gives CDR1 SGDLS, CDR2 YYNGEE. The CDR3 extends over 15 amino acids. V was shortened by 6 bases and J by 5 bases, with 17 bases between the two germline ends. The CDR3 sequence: CASNPRTRLTGELFF. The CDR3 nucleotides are TGTGCCAGCAACCCGAGGACCCGTCTGACCGGGGAGCTGTTTTTT. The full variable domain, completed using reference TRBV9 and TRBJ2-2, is DSGVTQTPKHLITATGQRVTLRCSPRSGDLSVYWYQQSLDQGLQFLIQYYNGEERAKGNILERFSAQQFPDLHSELNLSSLELGDSALYFCASNPRTRLTGELFFGEGSRLTVL.

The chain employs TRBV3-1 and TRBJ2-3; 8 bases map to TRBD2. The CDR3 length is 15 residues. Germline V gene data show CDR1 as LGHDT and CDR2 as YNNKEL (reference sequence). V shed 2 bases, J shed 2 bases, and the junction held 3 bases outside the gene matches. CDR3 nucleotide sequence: TGTGCCAGCAGCCAACGGGAGGGCTACACAGATACGCAGTATTTT. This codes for CASSQREGYTDTQYF.

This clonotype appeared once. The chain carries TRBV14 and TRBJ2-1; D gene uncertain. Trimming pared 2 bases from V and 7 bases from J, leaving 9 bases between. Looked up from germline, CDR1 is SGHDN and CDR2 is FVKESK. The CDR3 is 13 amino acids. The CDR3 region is CASSQSVVNEQFF. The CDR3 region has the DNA TGTGCCAGCAGCCAATCCGTAGTGAATGAGCAGTTCTTC.

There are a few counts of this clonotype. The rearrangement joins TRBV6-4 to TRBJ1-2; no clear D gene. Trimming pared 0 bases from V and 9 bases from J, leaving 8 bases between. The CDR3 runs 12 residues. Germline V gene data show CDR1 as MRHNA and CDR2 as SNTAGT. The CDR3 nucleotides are TGTGCCAGCAGTGACTCAGGGCACCGCTACACCTTC. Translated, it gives CASSDSGHRYTF.

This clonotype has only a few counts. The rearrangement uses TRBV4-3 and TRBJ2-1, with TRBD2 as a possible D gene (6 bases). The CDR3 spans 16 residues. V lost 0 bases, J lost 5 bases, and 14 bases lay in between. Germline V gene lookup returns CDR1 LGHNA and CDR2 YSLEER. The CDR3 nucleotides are TGCGCCAGCAGCCAAGATGCGGGGCTCCTCAACAATGAGCAGTTCTTC. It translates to CASSQDAGLLNNEQFF.

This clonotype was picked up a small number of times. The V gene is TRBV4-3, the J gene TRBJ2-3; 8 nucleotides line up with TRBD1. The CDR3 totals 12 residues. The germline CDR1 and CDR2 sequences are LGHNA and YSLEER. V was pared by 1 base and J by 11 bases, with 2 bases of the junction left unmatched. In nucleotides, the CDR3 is TGCGCCAGCAGCCAAGCCGGGACAGGGCAGTATTTT. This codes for CASSQAGTGQYF.

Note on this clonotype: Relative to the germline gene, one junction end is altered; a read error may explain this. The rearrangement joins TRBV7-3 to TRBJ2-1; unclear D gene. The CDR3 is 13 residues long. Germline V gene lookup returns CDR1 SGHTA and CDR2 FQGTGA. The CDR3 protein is CPSSLEPLHEQFF. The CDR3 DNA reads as TGTCCCAGCAGCTTAGAGCCCCTTCATGAGCAGTTCTTC.

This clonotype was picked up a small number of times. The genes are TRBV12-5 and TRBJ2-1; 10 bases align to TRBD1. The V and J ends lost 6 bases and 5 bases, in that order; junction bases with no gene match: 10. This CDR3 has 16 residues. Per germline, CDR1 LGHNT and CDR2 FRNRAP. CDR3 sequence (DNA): TGTGCTAGTGGACCTTCCGACAGGGGGCTCGACAATGAGCAGTTCTTC. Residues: CASGPSDRGLDNEQFF.